This T cell receptor beta chain was identified during a study of T cell repertoires in cytomegalovirus infection (dated by TCRdb to about 2019). Study-level background: The peptide stimulations were aimed at well-studied HLA-B-restricted epitopes as well as recently identified HLA-C-restricted CMV epitopes, whose presentation resists viral immunomodulation. Donor HLA type was relevant to the analysis, because carriage of CMV infection together with the matching HLA type was indicated by public TCR beta signatures. Findings and caveats that apply to the study as a whole: In the ex vivo response, HLA-C-restricted CMV-specific TCR beta clonotypes were dominant, and in two of eight donors the single most frequent clonotype came from this HLA-C-restricted group. In both this cohort and an independent roughly 400-donor cohort, the cumulative frequency of public TCR beta family members distinguished carriers of CMV infection plus the relevant HLA type.

In light of the paper, this sample's treatment or condition label describes: in vitro stimulation with specific CMV peptide epitopes to enrich CMV-specific T cells. V is clipped by 0 bases and J by 2 bases, and the sequence between their germline boundaries is 18 bases long. Sequences LNHDA (CDR1) and SQIVND (CDR2) are obtained from the germline V gene (reference sequence). The CDR3 contains 18 residues, cysteine and phenylalanine counted. Only the CDR3 DNA stays, 54 bases, in frame from base 1. Data came from an Illumina HiSeq 1500. TCRdb cleaned the public reads at Q25 with fastp, built clones with MiXCR and kept in-frame beta chains. Duplicate CDR3 protein sequences are folded into a single record with the most common DNA and genes. In this sample the table shows about 480,000 distinct CDR3 sequences, 33% of which occur a single time. The ten largest account for about a sixth of the sample. In regard to this clonotype: The clone's antigen remains unknown. There are no base qualities to consult, and no much larger clone falls within one base.

Source: cultured PBMCs, taken from culture after CMV antigen stimulation. Recombination linked TRBV19 to TRBJ2-3; the D region possibly corresponds to TRBD2 (5 bases align). The TCR was taken from a human donor in good health (CMV status not recorded). Some clones in this sample may be carry-over from other donors' samples. The DNA is as follows: TGTGCCAGTAGTATAGATAGAGGTTCCGGGATACCCACAGATACGCAGTATTTT. Its translation is CASSIDRGSGIPTDTQYF.